This T cell receptor (beta chain) was recovered during a study of radiation and T cells in renal cell carcinoma. Overall study: Nephrectomy followed 15 Gy stereotactic body radiation by 4 weeks.

Trimming took 1 base from V and 5 from J, leaving 13 bases between them. There are 15 residues in the CDR3. Per the germline V gene, CDR1 is SGHRS and CDR2 is YFSETQ. Time point given: blood 2 weeks post-SBRT. The treatment here: 15 Gy SBRT to primary tumor, nephrectomy 4 weeks later. Serial blood draws occurred at baseline and 2 and 4 weeks post-SBRT. Some clones are missing from TCRdb's copy, which holds only in-frame ones; the method was immunoSEQ multiplex PCR. Of about 130,000 clones listed, around 80% were seen once; the top ten hold 5% to 6.5%. The sequencing used blood, collected from a patient whose treatment included radiotherapy and nephrectomy. The receptor comes from a man aged 45 to 65 with renal cell carcinoma. V is TRBV5-1 and J is TRBJ2-1; maybe TRBD1 (7 bases). CDR3 DNA: TGCGCCAGCAGCTTGTTCCAGGGGGGAGACAATGAGCAGTTCTTC. This gives the protein CASSLFQGGDNEQFF.